Listed below are T cell receptor beta chains from one sample, sequenced in a study of T-cell reconstitution after alpha-beta-depleted transplantation in children. Each CDR3 protein gets one entry after TCRdb re-called the PCR reads with MiXCR. The table lists approximately 110,000 distinct CDR3 sequences, 20% to 25% of them singletons, with 8% to 11% in the top ten. Sequencing was performed on PBMCs, mostly from graft donor cells, taken 180 days after TCRalphabeta/CD19-depleted stem cell transplant. These receptor sequences come from a male patient aged 2 to 9 who had a stem cell transplant for chronic granulomatous disease, so the T cells may come from the graft donor. The CDR3 runs from the conserved cysteine through the conserved F or W. A D gene is named only where the DNA matches it firmly. Clone size is shown for a subset of rows, as once, few, many or a class of expanded clone.

d_call: NA; clone_size: many; v_call: TRBV11-3; j_call: TRBJ2-1; cdr3_aa: CASSPASTSYNEQFF; cdr3_nt: TGTGCCAGCAGCCCAGCTTCAACCTCCTACAATGAGCAGTTCTTC
d_call: TRBD2; clone_size: NA; v_call: TRBV28; j_call: TRBJ2-1; cdr3_aa: CASSGDRTSGYNEQFF; cdr3_nt: TGTGCCAGCAGTGGCGACCGGACTAGCGGTTACAATGAGCAGTTCTTC
d_call: NA; clone_size: many; v_call: TRBV27; j_call: TRBJ2-7; cdr3_aa: CASSFASSYEQYF; cdr3_nt: TGTGCCAGCAGTTTCGCTAGCTCCTACGAGCAGTACTTC
d_call: NA; clone_size: few; v_call: TRBV29-1; j_call: TRBJ2-1; cdr3_aa: CSVVLVSYNEQFF; cdr3_nt: TGCAGCGTTGTCCTAGTATCCTACAATGAGCAGTTCTTC
d_call: TRBD2; clone_size: NA; v_call: TRBV7-4; j_call: TRBJ2-1; cdr3_aa: CASSLGLAGSSSNEQFF; cdr3_nt: TGTGCCAGCAGCTTAGGGCTAGCGGGAAGCTCCTCCAATGAGCAGTTCTTC
d_call: NA; clone_size: NA; v_call: TRBV20-1; j_call: TRBJ2-7; cdr3_aa: CSARGTEPPYEQYF; cdr3_nt: TGCAGTGCTAGAGGGACAGAGCCTCCCTACGAGCAGTACTTC
d_call: NA; clone_size: many; v_call: TRBV5-1; j_call: TRBJ2-1; cdr3_aa: CASSPLPGTEQFF; cdr3_nt: TGCGCCAGCAGCCCCTTACCAGGGACTGAGCAGTTCTTC
d_call: TRBD1; clone_size: many; v_call: TRBV10-3; j_call: TRBJ1-2; cdr3_aa: CAINSGQDYGYTF; cdr3_nt: TGTGCCATCAATTCGGGACAGGACTATGGCTACACCTTC
d_call: NA; clone_size: few; v_call: TRBV10-3; j_call: TRBJ2-7; cdr3_aa: CAISLVGLSEQYF; cdr3_nt: TGTGCCATCAGCCTCGTAGGACTTAGCGAGCAGTACTTC
d_call: NA; clone_size: many; v_call: TRBV12-3/TRBV12-4; j_call: TRBJ1-5; cdr3_aa: CASSLVAGAQPQHF; cdr3_nt: TGTGCCAGCAGTTTAGTGGCAGGGGCTCAGCCCCAGCATTTT
d_call: NA; clone_size: many; v_call: TRBV7-2; j_call: TRBJ2-3; cdr3_aa: CASSLDLASTDTQYF; cdr3_nt: TGTGCCAGCAGCCTAGACTTAGCTAGCACAGATACGCAGTATTTT
d_call: NA; clone_size: NA; v_call: TRBV5-1; j_call: TRBJ2-1; cdr3_aa: CASFQDYNEQFF; cdr3_nt: TGCGCCAGCTTTCAGGACTACAATGAGCAGTTCTTC
d_call: NA; clone_size: many; v_call: TRBV7-2; j_call: TRBJ1-1; cdr3_aa: CASSLQQMNTEAFF; cdr3_nt: TGTGCCAGCAGCTTACAACAGATGAACACTGAAGCTTTCTTT
d_call: TRBD1; clone_size: many; v_call: TRBV5-1; j_call: TRBJ1-5; cdr3_aa: CASSLDPGGGQPQHF; cdr3_nt: TGCGCCAGCAGCTTGGACCCAGGGGGAGGGCAGCCCCAGCATTTT
d_call: NA; clone_size: few; v_call: TRBV27; j_call: TRBJ2-3; cdr3_aa: CASSLLHRTDTQYF; cdr3_nt: TGTGCCAGCAGTTTATTGCATAGGACAGATACGCAGTATTTT
d_call: NA; clone_size: few; v_call: TRBV12-3/TRBV12-4; j_call: TRBJ1-3; cdr3_aa: CASRWSDSGNTIYF; cdr3_nt: TGTGCCAGCAGATGGTCTGACTCTGGAAACACCATATATTTT
d_call: NA; clone_size: many; v_call: TRBV29-1; j_call: TRBJ2-7; cdr3_aa: CSVEGGNSYEQYF; cdr3_nt: TGCAGCGTTGAAGGAGGGAATTCCTACGAGCAGTACTTC
d_call: TRBD2; clone_size: NA; v_call: TRBV5-1; j_call: TRBJ2-7; cdr3_aa: CASSSSGSSYEQYF; cdr3_nt: TGCGCCAGCAGCTCTAGCGGGAGTTCTTACGAGCAGTACTTC
d_call: NA; clone_size: many; v_call: TRBV7-9; j_call: TRBJ2-7; cdr3_aa: CASSEDTNSYEQYF; cdr3_nt: TGTGCCAGCAGCGAGGACACTAATTCATACGAGCAGTACTTC
d_call: NA; clone_size: NA; v_call: TRBV6-1; j_call: TRBJ2-1; cdr3_aa: CASRVRGGGATNEQFF; cdr3_nt: TGTGCCAGCAGGGTCCGGGGAGGGGGGGCCACCAATGAGCAGTTCTTC
d_call: NA; clone_size: many; v_call: TRBV20-1; j_call: TRBJ2-5; cdr3_aa: CSASPGAGERIVLSETQYF; cdr3_nt: TGCAGTGCTAGCCCCGGGGCAGGGGAGAGGATCGTTCTCTCGGAGACCCAGTACTTC
d_call: TRBD1; clone_size: NA; v_call: TRBV7-6; j_call: TRBJ2-7; cdr3_aa: CASSLVAGQGLSYEQYF; cdr3_nt: TGTGCCAGCAGCTTAGTCGCGGGACAGGGGTTATCCTACGAGCAGTACTTC
d_call: NA; clone_size: NA; v_call: TRBV7-8; j_call: TRBJ2-3; cdr3_aa: CASSLVAGGVNTDTQYF; cdr3_nt: TGTGCCAGCAGCTTAGTAGCTGGGGGAGTCAACACAGATACGCAGTATTTT
d_call: TRBD1; clone_size: few; v_call: TRBV6-5; j_call: TRBJ2-2; cdr3_aa: CASSYYTINRGGELFF; cdr3_nt: TGTGCCAGCAGTTACTACACAATAAACAGGGGCGGGGAGCTGTTTTTT
d_call: TRBD1; clone_size: many; v_call: TRBV10-3; j_call: TRBJ2-7; cdr3_aa: CAGQGSSYEQYF; cdr3_nt: TGTGCCGGACAGGGGTCCTCCTACGAGCAGTACTTC
d_call: NA; clone_size: once; v_call: TRBV28; j_call: TRBJ1-2; cdr3_aa: CASSWQGINYGYTF; cdr3_nt: TGTGCCAGCAGTTGGCAGGGGATTAACTATGGCTACACCTTC
d_call: TRBD1; clone_size: few; v_call: TRBV12-3/TRBV12-4; j_call: TRBJ2-3; cdr3_aa: CASRRDSSTDTQYF; cdr3_nt: TGTGCCAGCAGGAGGGACAGTAGCACAGATACGCAGTATTTT
d_call: NA; clone_size: NA; v_call: TRBV20-1; j_call: TRBJ2-3; cdr3_aa: CSAADLGPGPGTDTQYF; cdr3_nt: TGCAGTGCTGCCGATTTAGGTCCGGGGCCCGGCACAGATACGCAGTATTTT
d_call: NA; clone_size: few; v_call: TRBV29-1; j_call: TRBJ2-7; cdr3_aa: CSVGSGEQYF; cdr3_nt: TGCAGCGTCGGATCTGGCGAGCAGTACTTC
d_call: NA; clone_size: NA; v_call: TRBV5-1; j_call: TRBJ2-2; cdr3_aa: CASSLARYTGPNTGELFF; cdr3_nt: TGCGCCAGCAGCTTGGCCAGATACACAGGGCCCAACACCGGGGAGCTGTTTTTT
d_call: NA; clone_size: NA; v_call: TRBV7-2; j_call: TRBJ2-2; cdr3_aa: CASSLVPGLSAGELFF; cdr3_nt: TGTGCCAGCAGCTTAGTCCCGGGTTTGAGCGCCGGGGAGCTGTTTTTT
d_call: NA; clone_size: NA; v_call: TRBV12-3/TRBV12-4; j_call: TRBJ2-1; cdr3_aa: CASSYQDISYNEQFF; cdr3_nt: TGTGCCAGCAGTTATCAGGACATCTCCTACAATGAGCAGTTCTTC
d_call: NA; clone_size: NA; v_call: TRBV29-1; j_call: TRBJ2-1; cdr3_aa: CSVEVAPYNEQFF; cdr3_nt: TGCAGCGTTGAAGTTGCCCCCTACAATGAGCAGTTCTTC
d_call: TRBD1; clone_size: NA; v_call: TRBV5-1; j_call: TRBJ2-3; cdr3_aa: CASSKGQASTDTQYF; cdr3_nt: TGCGCCAGCAGCAAGGGACAGGCTAGCACAGATACGCAGTATTTT
d_call: NA; clone_size: few; v_call: TRBV20-1; j_call: TRBJ2-2; cdr3_aa: CSAFSAGELFF; cdr3_nt: TGCAGTGCTTTTTCAGCCGGGGAGCTGTTTTTT
d_call: NA; clone_size: many; v_call: TRBV20-1; j_call: TRBJ2-7; cdr3_aa: CSASGGGQQAYEQYF; cdr3_nt: TGCAGTGCTTCAGGAGGGGGACAGCAAGCTTACGAGCAGTACTTC
d_call: NA; clone_size: many; v_call: TRBV20-1; j_call: TRBJ2-1; cdr3_aa: CSARKPAGYYNEQFF; cdr3_nt: TGCAGTGCTAGAAAGCCCGCGGGATATTACAATGAGCAGTTCTTC
d_call: NA; clone_size: many; v_call: TRBV3-1; j_call: TRBJ2-7; cdr3_aa: CASSQVQGGYEQYF; cdr3_nt: TGTGCCAGCAGCCAAGTACAGGGGGGGTACGAGCAGTACTTC
d_call: TRBD1; clone_size: NA; v_call: TRBV20-1; j_call: TRBJ1-1; cdr3_aa: CSAPPGQGPRGGF; cdr3_nt: TGCAGTGCTCCCCCGGGACAGGGGCCCCGGGGGGGCTTT
d_call: NA; clone_size: few; v_call: TRBV12-3/TRBV12-4; j_call: TRBJ1-2; cdr3_aa: CASNWAAYGYTF; cdr3_nt: TGTGCCAGCAATTGGGCGGCCTATGGCTACACCTTC
d_call: NA; clone_size: many; v_call: TRBV29-1; j_call: TRBJ2-3; cdr3_aa: CSVEPTGSTQYF; cdr3_nt: TGCAGCGTCGAACCCACAGGTTCTACGCAGTATTTT
d_call: TRBD1; clone_size: many; v_call: TRBV29-1; j_call: TRBJ2-5; cdr3_aa: CSVGGTGGLEETQYF; cdr3_nt: TGCAGCGTTGGCGGGACAGGGGGCCTCGAAGAGACCCAGTACTTC
d_call: TRBD1; clone_size: few; v_call: TRBV6-5; j_call: TRBJ2-1; cdr3_aa: CASSYSQGAGEQFF; cdr3_nt: TGTGCCAGCAGTTACTCGCAGGGGGCAGGAGAGCAGTTCTTC
d_call: TRBD2; clone_size: NA; v_call: TRBV6-1; j_call: TRBJ2-2; cdr3_aa: CASNQRTSGRTGELFF; cdr3_nt: TGTGCCAGCAATCAACGGACTAGCGGGAGAACCGGGGAGCTGTTTTTT
d_call: NA; clone_size: NA; v_call: TRBV29-1; j_call: TRBJ2-1; cdr3_aa: CSVGTSLTYNEQFF; cdr3_nt: TGCAGCGTTGGTACTAGCCTAACCTACAATGAGCAGTTCTTC
d_call: TRBD2; clone_size: few; v_call: TRBV5-1; j_call: TRBJ2-1; cdr3_aa: CASSVSGRGDNEQFF; cdr3_nt: TGCGCCAGCAGCGTTAGCGGGAGGGGAGACAATGAGCAGTTCTTC
d_call: NA; clone_size: few; v_call: TRBV7-2; j_call: TRBJ2-5; cdr3_aa: CASSLAGAGVGTQYF; cdr3_nt: TGTGCCAGCAGCTTAGCGGGGGCGGGGGTTGGGACCCAGTACTTC
d_call: NA; clone_size: few; v_call: TRBV20-1; j_call: TRBJ2-1; cdr3_aa: CSASPIVGRTYEQFF; cdr3_nt: TGCAGTGCATCACCAATCGTAGGGCGGACGTATGAGCAGTTCTTC
d_call: NA; clone_size: NA; v_call: TRBV2; j_call: TRBJ1-5; cdr3_aa: CASSERSLPGNQPQHF; cdr3_nt: TGTGCCAGCAGTGAAAGATCACTCCCGGGCAATCAGCCCCAGCATTTT
d_call: NA; clone_size: NA; v_call: TRBV20-1; j_call: TRBJ1-1; cdr3_aa: CSARQRNTEAFF; cdr3_nt: TGCAGTGCTAGACAGAGAAACACTGAAGCTTTCTTT
d_call: NA; clone_size: many; v_call: TRBV5-1; j_call: TRBJ1-1; cdr3_aa: CASSLAWRVGNTEAFF; cdr3_nt: TGCGCCAGCAGCTTGGCCTGGCGAGTAGGTAACACTGAAGCTTTCTTT
d_call: NA; clone_size: NA; v_call: TRBV20-1; j_call: TRBJ2-7; cdr3_aa: CSAPHLGEPFF; cdr3_nt: TGCAGTGCCCCCCACTTAGGAGAACCATTCTTC
d_call: NA; clone_size: NA; v_call: TRBV5-1; j_call: TRBJ2-7; cdr3_aa: CASSLVGPGDRFF; cdr3_nt: TGCGCCAGCAGCTTGGTGGGACCTGGGGATAGGTTCTTC